The sequence of this T cell receptor (beta chain) was determined in a study of blood T cell repertoires in COVID-19. Study-level information: Samples came from the United States, Italy and Spain, spanning acute and convalescent COVID-19.

Libraries were prepared by immunoSEQ multiplex PCR; TCRdb keeps only in-frame clonotypes and omits some of them. The sample has fewer than 400,000 clones, 85% to 95% seen once. The length of the CDR3 is 20 residues. V lost 1 base to trimming and J lost 1 base, with 23 bases between them. Germline V gene lookup returns CDR1 MGHRA and CDR2 YSYEKL. The rearrangement joins TRBV4-1 to TRBJ1-5; D might be TRBD1 (6 bases). The sample comprised PBMCs or T cells enriched from blood (not recorded which). The TCR originated in a young woman who had been exposed to COVID-19. CDR3 in amino acids: CASSQGRSGRGVISNQPQHF. CDR3 bases: TGCGCCAGCAGCCAAGGGAGGTCGGGCAGGGGAGTTATAAGCAATCAGCCCCAGCATTTT.